The 3 T cell receptor beta chains listed next were all sequenced from one sample in a study of T cells in Graves' hyperthyroidism and ophthalmopathy. Amplification of TCR beta CDR3 regions was performed using RNA transcripts as template. HTBI primers drove first-round RT-PCR of the TCR CDR3. MiXCR, run by TCRdb on the multiplex PCR reads, gives a single entry per CDR3 protein. The repertoire includes 300,000 to 400,000 distinct CDR3 sequences, approximately 15% of them detected once, and about 22% sits in the top ten. Sequencing used blood. Receptors were obtained from a woman between 25 and 40 years old with Graves' hyperthyroidism.

This clonotype was recorded a few times. The chain links TRBV3-1 to TRBJ2-1; TRBD1 aligns across 12 bases. Trimming took 3 bases from V and 0 from J; bases not matched to a gene: 3. Germline lookup yields CDR1 LGHDT and CDR2 YNNKEL (reference sequence). This CDR3 is 17 amino acids long. Written as DNA, the CDR3 is TGTGCCAGCAGCCACCGGGACAGGGGGCTCTCCTACAATGAGCAGTTCTTC. Its protein is CASSHRDRGLSYNEQFF.

This chain uses TRBV6-2 or TRBV6-3 with TRBJ2-7; the match to TRBD2 covers 8 bases. Germline CDR1 and CDR2: MNHEY and SVGEGT. V was pared by 10 bases and J by 2 bases, with 16 bases of the junction left unmatched. The CDR3 totals 16 residues. The CDR3 here is CATSSAGAGAPYEQYF. The CDR3 DNA reads TGTGCCACATCTAGCGCGGGAGCGGGAGCTCCCTACGAGCAGTACTTC.

The table lists this clonotype with many counts. The V gene is TRBV20-1, the J gene TRBJ2-5; 8 positions match TRBD2. In germline, CDR1 is DFQATT, CDR2 SNEGSKA (reference sequence). This CDR3 region has 15 residues. Trimming at V came to 0 bases and at J to 5 bases, leaving 8 bases not matched to a gene. The CDR3: CSARDHAGGWETQYF. CDR3 bases: TGCAGTGCTAGAGATCATGCGGGAGGCTGGGAGACCCAGTACTTC.